This T cell receptor beta chain was recorded in a study of post-analysis software for immune sequencing data. Study background: The courses of disease that were included comprised relapsing-remitting, secondary progressive and progressive-relapsing multiple sclerosis. Broader study findings: For normalized Chao1 diversity, multiple sclerosis patients scored significantly lower than controls did. Controls had lower frequencies than patients of four or five TRBV segments, which included TRBV5-6, TRBV5-1 and TRBV20-1. By F measure, strong co-clustering occurred among samples prepared in the same batch.

Germline CDR1 SGDLS, CDR2 YYNGEE. The CDR3 is 17 residues long. With V trimmed by 7 bases and J by 4 bases, 15 bases remained unmatched. The TCR beta cDNA libraries contained unique molecular identifiers. It was from roughly 1.1 to 9.2 million T cells that roughly 0.5 million cDNA molecules came. MiXCR, run by TCRdb on the PCR reads, gives a single entry per CDR3 protein. The repertoire holds 820,000 or so distinct CDR3 sequences, with roughly 50% as singletons. On this clonotype: The antigen is undetermined.

The TCR was taken from a girl aged 5-17 years with multiple sclerosis. Input material: blood. This chain uses TRBV9 with TRBJ2-2; 8 nucleotides match TRBD2. The DNA for the CDR3 is TGTGCCAGCTCACGACTAGCGACTTCCCTAGGCACCGGGGAGCTGTTTTTT. Translated: CASSRLATSLGTGELFF. The complete variable domain, with remaining parts taken from reference TRBV9 and TRBJ2-2, reads DSGVTQTPKHLITATGQRVTLRCSPRSGDLSVYWYQQSLDQGLQFLIQYYNGEERAKGNILERFSAQQFPDLHSELNLSSLELGDSALYFCASSRLATSLGTGELFFGEGSRLTVL.